This paragraph reports one T cell receptor beta chain. In the original processing: Amplification from reference gene primers served as the basis for estimated nucleated cell counts. TCRdb keeps only in-frame clones here, not all; method: immunoSEQ multiplex PCR. The V and J calls and clone size come from that table; D and trimming were worked out from the DNA. The top ten clones hold 1.9% of a sample with more than 85,000 clones, approximately 92% of them seen once. This sample is drawn from a study of blood T cell repertoires in COVID-19. Per the germline V gene, CDR1 is GTSNPN and CDR2 is SVGIG (reference sequence). There are 14 residues in the CDR3. Trimming shortened V by 2 bases and J by 8 bases, and 13 bases separated the two germline ends.

Sequencing was done on a sample of peripheral blood. The V gene is TRBV30, the J gene TRBJ1-6; no firm D call. This TCR was recovered from a woman in her 50s with COVID-19, enrolled during active disease. CDR3: CAWSPPNRDSPLHF. DNA of the CDR3: TGTGCCTGGAGTCCCCCAAACCGGGATTCACCCCTCCACTTT.